This entry describes one TCR beta chain. It lacks a known antigen. The record has no base qualities; no much larger clone is one base away. In total, approximately 690 healthy bone marrow donors made up the cohort. At the time of sampling, all cohort members were nominally healthy, though unrecorded immune exposures were likely present. The donor tested CMV seropositive and was one of the 289 seropositive cohort members. Every donor gave a peripheral blood sample, and the peripheral blood mononuclear cells from that sample were used for TCR beta sequencing. The Qiagen DNeasy Blood Extraction Kit was used to extract genomic DNA from the blood cell samples. Library method: the immunoSEQ multiplex PCR assay. The multiplex PCR relied on a mix of 60 forward primers for TCR Vbeta segments and 13 reverse primers for TCR Jbeta segments. The CDR3 region of rearranged TCR beta genes was amplified from genomic DNA with a multiplex PCR assay. On the Illumina HiSeq System, the amplified TCR beta libraries were sequenced as 87-base-pair reads. Per the authors' processing: Across the 500 to 750 repertoires, a later analysis counted tens of millions of unique TCR beta chains, approximately 10 million of which were shared by at least two donors. Raw reads were error-corrected and collapsed into unique sequences by a nearest-neighbor algorithm in which closely related sequences were merged to remove PCR and sequencing errors. Alignment of CDR3 sequences to IMGT reference sequences was used to assign V, D and J gene segments. For a sequence to be retained, at least a six-nucleotide match to both a V gene segment and a J gene segment was required. Rearrangements were called productive when the CDR3 lacked stop codons and stayed in frame with V and J; all others were non-productive. CDR3 was defined according to IMGT convention as the region running from the second conserved V-encoded cysteine to the conserved J-encoded phenylalanine. The earlier analysis of 587 of the donors excluded sequences that lacked an unambiguous match to a single V gene segment. An earlier analysis of a few hundred of the donors called V segments functional above 56.7% productive rearrangements and segregating when the between-donor standard deviation exceeded 5%. A statistical classification framework was developed to diagnose cytomegalovirus status using the catalog of TCR beta chain sequences. In a later analysis, V and J genes were assigned by comparing TCR nucleotide sequences against IMGT/GENE-DB human TR gene sequences. Using the TCRdist pipeline, a later analysis assigned CDR3 sequences along with most-parsimonious VDJ recombination scenarios. A later analysis defined each TCR beta chain by its CDR3 amino acid sequence plus V-gene family, and excluded reads lacking a unique V-gene family. In a later analysis, several hundred highly shared, low-generation-probability nucleotide sequences were removed to address suspected cross-contamination and a sequencing artifact. In a later analysis, a clonal expansion index was calculated for each public chain from normalized within-repertoire ranks of inferred template counts. A later analysis computed generation probabilities with a VDJ recombination model fitted to out-of-frame rearrangements, and checked the results against IGoR. In a later analysis, hypergeometric tests were used to score TCR-TCR, TCR-HLA and TCR-CMV co-occurrence, with a repertoire-size bias correction applied to TCR pairs. A later analysis estimated false discovery rates by permuting HLA or CMV assignments 20 times. A later analysis grouped co-occurring TCRs with DBSCAN, adding TCRdist sequence similarity when clustering within HLA-allele-positive subsets. Repertoires with fewer than 30,000 or more than 120,000 public chains, plus five repertoires with anomalous nucleotide sharing, were excluded from co-occurrence clustering. TCRdb holds this immuneACCESS table with in-frame rearrangements only. Some clones are missing; in checked studies, unresolved V genes explain under half, and the rest has no known cause. That table is the source of V, J and clone size, and D and trimming were worked out from the DNA. This sample comprises approximately 190,000 clones, roughly 13% of them detected only once. The biggest ten clones account for less than 8.5% of the sample.

This entry comes from a study of cytomegalovirus exposure and HLA in healthy donors (dated by TCRdb to the late 2010s). Some background on the complete study: According to an earlier analysis of 550 to 750 of the donors, 150 million to 200 million T cells yielded 90 million to 140 million unique TCR beta sequences and more than 250 Gb of sequence data. An earlier analysis of fewer than 750 of the donors used high-throughput TCR beta sequencing to judge whether each TCR beta V gene segment behaved as functional or pseudogenic. Along with the approximately 700-subject first cohort, a separate validation cohort of around 110 different subjects was used. Alongside the repertoire data, information on donor age, sex, ethnicity and CMV serostatus was compiled. The aim of the study was to test whether cataloging public T cell receptors could identify signatures of past pathogen exposure. On average, around 240,000 unique TCR beta nucleotide sequences were sequenced per donor among some 430 genotyped donors of the cohort, with roughly 18% of those sequences being non-productive. Both class I and class II loci were covered by HLA typing, at four-digit resolution. Rather than drawing on any new phenotypic data, the later analysis identified candidate immune exposures from TCR beta sequences and the way those sequences occurred across donors. In a later genetic analysis, genome-wide SNP genotypes for 398 of the 666 donors were used, and that subset was treated as a discovery cohort. The study combined high-throughput TCR immunosequencing, statistical association of individual TCRs with disease status, and machine learning to predict cytomegalovirus infection status. Among the approximately 430 genotyped donors, under 90% belonged to the genetic ancestry cluster associated with self-reported Caucasian donors. The number of donors typed differed by locus, with about 629-630 for A, B, C, DRB1 and DQB1, around 520 for DQA1, 600 to 610 for DPA1, and 472 for DPB1. Because of strong linkage in the cohort, roughly 5 DR-DQ haplotypes were treated as single units for association and clustering. To study patterns of TCR occurrence, a later analysis re-analyzed previously published TCR beta repertoires from 500 to 850 donors and added high-resolution HLA genotyping. Every discovery cohort repertoire had been produced on one sequencing platform. The study used immunosequencing to profile the T cell repertoires of 666 subjects and linked those repertoires to cytomegalovirus serostatus. An early release covering just under 650 HLA-typed donors comprised about 310 gigabases of sequencing data and approximately 85 million unique TCR sequences.

Taken from cysteine to phenylalanine, the CDR3 has 16 residues. Only the CDR3 region is kept as DNA, spanning 48 bases read in frame from base 1. Sequences SGHDN (CDR1) and FVKESK (CDR2) are obtained from the germline V gene. At the junction V is shortened by 5 bases and J by 2 bases; bases outside the gene matches: 11. Summary of the overall study and its limitations: A further reported finding was that TCR beta sequences accurately predicted the HLA-A and HLA-B alleles for most subjects in the first cohort. The authors suggested that the approach could potentially be extended to other disease states and immunological phenotypes. According to a later genetic analysis, donors in an Asian-associated ancestry cluster had fewer N-insertions in productive TCRs than the approximately 670-donor mean. CMV serostatus was the only immune exposure information available for the cohort. Most TCR sequences were seen in very few donors, while some public TCRs were found in many individuals. Because some donors lacked HLA typing at each locus, the association tests relied only on the typed subset. In an earlier analysis of more than 450 of the donors, most TCR beta V segments were observed in productive rearrangements about 87% or about 30% of the time, broadly matching IMGT annotations. The study gave a list of 150 to 200 TCR beta chains associated with cytomegalovirus. Only TCR beta chains were sequenced in this cohort, and the absence of alpha or paired-chain data limited detectable features. When HLA alleles, especially DR and DQ, strongly co-occurred, attributing TCR associations to individual alleles was difficult. A later analysis found that HLA-associated TCR beta chains were more clonally expanded and had lower generation probabilities than equally common non-associated chains. Specific HLA alleles were associated with roughly 16,000 TCR beta sequences at a false discovery rate of 0.05 in a later analysis. The 87-base-pair reads could not distinguish some IMGT-functional V segments, including TRBV6-2 and TRBV6-3, so those segments were excluded. Linkage disequilibrium might explain the correlated functional status among segregating V segments, but an unknown experimental factor could not be ruled out. A cluster of highly shared sequence variants was judged likely to be a technical artifact of the sequencing pipeline. A few of the identified cytomegalovirus-associated TCR beta chains were confirmed in vitro to be specific for cytomegalovirus antigens. Several of the top co-occurrence clusters appeared to be linked to parvovirus B19, influenza, CMV and Epstein-Barr virus, according to a later analysis. Cytomegalovirus status was reported to be diagnosed by the classifier with high specificity and sensitivity in both the original and validation cohorts. In a later analysis, most CMV-associated TCR beta chains were found to appear HLA-restricted, with HLA associations seemingly driven largely by CMV exposure. In a later analysis, TCR association rates were found to vary across HLA loci, with the most associated TCRs seen for DRB1 alleles and the fewest for HLA-C alleles. The presence/absence analyses assumed that sequencing depth was roughly uniform across donors, and that assumption may not be true. A later genetic analysis associated a missense DCLRE1C variant with V-gene and J-gene trimming of TCR beta chains, and an independent cohort replicated the association. About 15 rarely observed V segments, including chromosome 9 orphons, were excluded from the earlier analysis of some 590 of the donors because counts were too low.

The sequenced sample was PBMCs. Recombination connected TRBV14 to TRBJ2-5, with 7 central nucleotides matching TRBD1. This TCR derives from a man between 45 and 60 years old in good health and CMV-seropositive. The CDR3 region: CASSYMGTVPQETQYF. The nucleotide sequence reads TGTGCCAGCAGCTATATGGGGACAGTTCCTCAAGAGACCCAGTACTTC.